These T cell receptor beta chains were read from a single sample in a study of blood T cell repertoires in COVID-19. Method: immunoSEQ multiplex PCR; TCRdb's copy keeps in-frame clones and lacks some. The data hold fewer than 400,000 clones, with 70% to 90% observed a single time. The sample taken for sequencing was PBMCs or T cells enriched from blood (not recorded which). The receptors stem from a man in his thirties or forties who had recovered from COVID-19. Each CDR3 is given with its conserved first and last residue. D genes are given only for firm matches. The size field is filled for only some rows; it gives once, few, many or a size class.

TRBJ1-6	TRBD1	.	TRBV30	CAWSVTGAAPLHF	TGTGCCTGGAGTGTGACAGGGGCTGCCCCCCTCCACTTT
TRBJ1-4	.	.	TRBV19	CASASGQGSGEKLFF	TGTGCCAGTGCCTCGGGGCAGGGGAGTGGTGAAAAACTGTTTTTT
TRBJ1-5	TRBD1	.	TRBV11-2	CASSLGQALESPQHF	TGTGCCAGCAGCTTGGGACAGGCCCTTGAATCGCCCCAGCATTTT
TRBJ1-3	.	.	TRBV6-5	CASRTEGNTIYF	TGTGCCAGCAGGACAGAGGGAAACACCATATATTTT
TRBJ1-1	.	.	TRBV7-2	CASSQRSTGEAFF	TGTGCCAGCAGCCAGCGGAGTACAGGGGAAGCTTTCTTT
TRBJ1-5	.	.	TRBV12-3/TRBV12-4	CASSADPGPQHF	TGTGCCAGCAGTGCAGACCCGGGGCCCCAGCATTTT
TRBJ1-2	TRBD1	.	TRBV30	CAWAKKGTGFFYGYTF	TGTGCCTGGGCAAAAAAAGGGACAGGGTTTTTCTATGGCTACACCTTC
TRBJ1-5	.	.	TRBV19	CASSIDVRETGISNQPQHF	TGTGCCAGTAGTATTGACGTGAGGGAAACAGGGATTAGCAATCAGCCCCAGCATTTT
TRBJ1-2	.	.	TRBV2	CASHRDSNYGYTF	TGTGCCAGCCACAGGGATTCTAACTATGGCTACACCTTC
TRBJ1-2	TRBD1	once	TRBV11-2	CASSLAKGQGVDGYTF	TGTGCCAGCAGCTTAGCTAAGGGACAGGGAGTTGATGGCTACACCTTC
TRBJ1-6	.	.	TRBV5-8	CASSPVLDFYNSPLHF	TGTGCCAGCAGCCCCGTTCTCGACTTTTATAATTCACCCCTCCACTTT
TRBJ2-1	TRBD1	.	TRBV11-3	CASSHGGQGYNEQFF	TGTGCCAGCAGCCACGGGGGACAGGGGTACAATGAGCAGTTCTTC
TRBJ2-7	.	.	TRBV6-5	CASSYSNQGSYEQYF	TGTGCCAGCAGTTACTCGAATCAGGGTTCCTACGAGCAGTACTTC
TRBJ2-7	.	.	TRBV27	CASSRQGISYEQYF	TGTGCCAGCAGCCGACAAGGCATCTCCTACGAGCAGTACTTC
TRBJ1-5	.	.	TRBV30	CAWSVGFGKGNQPQHF	TGTGCCTGGAGTGTCGGATTCGGGAAGGGCAATCAGCCCCAGCATTTT
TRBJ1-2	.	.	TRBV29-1	CSSTSGYGYTF	TGCAGCTCCACTTCCGGGTATGGCTACACCTTC
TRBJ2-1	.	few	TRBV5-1	CASSKSGSSYNEQFF	TGCGCCAGCAGCAAGAGTGGTTCCTCCTACAATGAGCAGTTCTTC
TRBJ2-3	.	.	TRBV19	CASSAERPDTQYF	TGTGCCAGCAGCGCGGAGAGACCAGATACGCAGTATTTT